These T cell receptor beta chains were read from a single sample in a study of blood T cells in healthy people across ages. MiXCR, run by TCRdb on the 5' RACE reads, gives a single entry per CDR3 protein. The sample holds about 830,000 distinct CDR3 sequences, 60% to 80% seen once. Sequenced input: blood. The receptors come from a man younger than 40 in good health. The CDR3 runs from the conserved cysteine through the conserved F or W.

cdr3_aa | v_call
CSVALGSSTDTQYF | TRBV29-1
CASSHDSPTQYF | TRBV6-2/TRBV6-3
CASSLRFRNTGELFF | TRBV12-3/TRBV12-4
CASSQVGGDNSPLHF | TRBV4-2
CASSDPRTYEQYF | TRBV25-1
CASSPMAGTYEQYF | TRBV7-2
CASSQDAPEADDYGYTF | TRBV4-3
CASSLQTGADIQYF | TRBV27
CASSTNTGGTEAFF | TRBV5-1
CASSAPGAKYNYGYTF | TRBV25-1
CATSRVGQGEETQYF | TRBV15
CASRFGTSPYNEQFF | TRBV6-5
CSARDLTQGAANTEAFF | TRBV20-1
CASSRPWAGEETQYF | TRBV11-3